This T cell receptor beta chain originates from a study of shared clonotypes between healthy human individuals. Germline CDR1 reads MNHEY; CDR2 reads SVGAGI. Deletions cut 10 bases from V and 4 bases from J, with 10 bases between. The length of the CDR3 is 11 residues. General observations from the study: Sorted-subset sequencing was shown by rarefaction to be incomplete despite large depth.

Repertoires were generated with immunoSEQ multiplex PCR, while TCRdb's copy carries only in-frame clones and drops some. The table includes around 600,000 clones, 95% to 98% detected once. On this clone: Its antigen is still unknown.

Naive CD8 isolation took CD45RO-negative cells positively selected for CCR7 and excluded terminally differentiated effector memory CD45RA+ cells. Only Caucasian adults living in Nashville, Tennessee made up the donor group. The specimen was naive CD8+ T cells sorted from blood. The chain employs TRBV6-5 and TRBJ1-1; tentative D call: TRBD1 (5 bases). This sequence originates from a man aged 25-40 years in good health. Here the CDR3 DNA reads TGTGCCACTTCGGGGGGCACTGAAGCTTTCTTT. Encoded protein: CATSGGTEAFF.